The present T cell receptor (beta chain) was sequenced within a study of response to subunit inactivated influenza vaccine. The study, taken as a whole, reports: The authors suggested that every seasonal influenza vaccination recruits few new T cells.

This clonotype appeared a few times. Its antigen is unidentified. TCRdb called the RT-PCR reads again in MiXCR, with one record for every CDR3 protein. The sample gives about 650,000 distinct CDR3 sequences, roughly 15% of which show up once; around 7.6% is in the top ten. Germline CDR1 and CDR2: MNHNS and SASEGT. The CDR3 has 13 residues. Trimming left V 8 bases short and J 2 bases short, with 7 bases between. This sequence joins TRBV6-1 and TRBJ1-6, with D maybe TRBD1 (6 bases). The sequencing used PBMCs from blood, collected 14 to 15 days before vaccination. The clonotype was recovered from a man aged 45 to 65 who received an inactivated influenza vaccine. The CDR3 is CASRDTYNSPLHF. CDR3 coding DNA: TGTGCCAGCCGGGACACCTATAATTCACCCCTCCACTTT.